Each of the 3 T cell receptor beta chains below was sequenced from the same sample in a study of shared clonotypes between healthy human individuals. Here immunoSEQ multiplex PCR was the method, and the copy in TCRdb shows in-frame clones only, minus some. Among a few million clones, around 94% were seen once, and the ten largest hold over 0.12%. The sample comprised naive CD4+ T cells sorted from blood. Sample subset: CD45RA+ positively selected. The receptors were gathered from a young man in good health.

The J gene is TRBJ2-5, the V gene TRBV6-1, with D uncertain. The germline V gene encodes CDR1 MNHNS and CDR2 SASEGT. The CDR3 is 14 residues long. V dropped 6 bases and J dropped 2 bases, with 13 bases sitting between them. The DNA for the CDR3 is TGTGCCAGCAGATCCGAGATGAGACAAGAGACCCAGTACTTC. This encodes CASRSEMRQETQYF.

The chain uses TRBV28 and TRBJ2-3; 7 bases match TRBD2. J gave up 0 bases and V 7 bases, and 7 bases lay outside the gene matches. The CDR3 runs 15 residues. CDR1 and CDR2 (germline): MDHEN, SYDVKM. The CDR3 DNA reads as TGTGCCAGCAAGAGAGCGGGGATAAGCACAGATACGCAGTATTTT. Translating gives CASKRAGISTDTQYF.

Worth noting for this clone: The same CDR3 can be traced to other DNA sequences in this sample. This chain joins TRBV18 and TRBJ2-2; 9 nucleotides agree with TRBD1. In germline, CDR1 is KGHSH, CDR2 LQKENI. The CDR3 sequence is 16 residues long. The V and J ends lost 2 bases and 2 bases, in that order; junction bases with no gene match: 3. Here the CDR3 DNA reads TGTGCCAGCTCACCAAGGACAGGGGCAAACACCGGGGAGCTGTTTTTT. Its translation: CASSPRTGANTGELFF.